The table lists the clone carrying this T cell receptor (beta chain) with a count of one. Per the study methods: Amplified reference gene primers provided the basis for estimating nucleated cell counts. Sequenced by immunoSEQ multiplex PCR; TCRdb stores in-frame clones only, minus some. That table is the source of V, J and clone size, and D and trimming were worked out from the DNA. The repertoire has some 250,000 clones, around 81% of them found once; the top ten carry roughly 7.4%. This sample stems from a study of blood T cell repertoires in COVID-19. Study at large: Italy, Spain and the United States were the sources of the convalescent and acute COVID-19 samples. Sample material is recorded as cDNA or gDNA derived from T cells, B-cell-depleted T cells, or PBMCs.

CDR3 length equals 14 residues. The V and J ends lost 4 bases and 3 bases, in that order; junction bases with no gene match: 6. Germline lookup yields CDR1 MNHEY and CDR2 SMNVEV (reference sequence). The rearrangement joins TRBV27 to TRBJ2-7, with 7 bases lining up with TRBD1. The clonotype originates from an elderly woman with COVID-19, enrolled during active disease. Sample: peripheral blood. This chain's CDR3 is CASSSRDSFYEQYF. The DNA for the CDR3 is TGTGCCAGCAGTTCCCGGGACAGTTTCTACGAGCAGTACTTC.